The text below deals with one T cell receptor (beta chain). Its antigen is still unknown. The CDR3 extends 3 residues past the end of the read, so its final part is completed from the germline J gene. The CDR3 is made up of 15 amino acids. Germline CDR1 is LGHNT and CDR2 is FRNRAP. The V end lost 3 bases, the J end lost 7 bases, and 18 bases lay between the germline ends. This entry comes from a study of T cells in women clearing cervical HPV infection. Study-wide results and caveats: CIN3+ cases had significantly higher TCR richness than controls; evenness did not differ.

The data were produced by immunoSEQ multiplex PCR, yet TCRdb's version contains in-frame clones alone and is incomplete. The sample shows roughly 48,000 clones, and around 1.5% sits with its ten largest clones. MY09/MY11 PCR detected cervical HPV DNA; dot-blot assigned genotypes. The sequenced sample consisted of blood buffy coat. This sequence was found in a woman between 18 and 70 years old with a cervical HPV16 infection that either progressed to CIN3+ or cleared (not recorded which). The V call is TRBV12-5, the J call TRBJ1-2; maybe TRBD1 (6 bases). The sequenced CDR3 bases are TGTGCTAGTGGTTTAGGGGGGGCGCTCCTCTCTGGC. Translating it yields CASGLGGALLSG. Given in full, the CDR3 is CASGLGGALLSGYTF.